These 31 T cell receptor beta chains share one sample of origin, sequenced in a study of T cells after posttransplantation cyclophosphamide. Busulfan-fludarabine conditioning, marrow transplant, and cyclophosphamide on days +3 and +4 were administered. Sequencing used immunoSEQ multiplex PCR; TCRdb keeps in-frame clones, though not all of them. The sample carries some 10,000 clones, approximately 80% recorded once. Sequencing was performed on PBMCs, taken after allogeneic stem cell transplant with posttransplant cyclophosphamide. Every receptor here comes from a female patient aged 45-65 years who received an allogeneic stem cell transplant from a related donor, was CMV-positive, and had no GVHD. Some T cells may be graft donor cells.

J is TRBJ2-3 and V is TRBV28; the D gene is possibly TRBD1 (5 bases). The germline V gene has CDR1 MDHEN and CDR2 SYDVKM. This CDR3 contains 13 residues. V lost 6 bases and J lost 2, with 9 bases in between. The CDR3 DNA reads as TGTGCCAGCAGGGACACAGCCACAGATACGCAGTATTTT. Translated: CASRDTATDTQYF.

The chain carries TRBV28 and TRBJ1-5; 7 positions match TRBD1. V lost 4 bases to trimming and J lost 0 bases; unmatched junction nucleotides: 9. CDR1 is MDHEN, CDR2 SYDVKM, per germline. CDR3 length: 17 amino acids. The CDR3 nucleotides are TGTGCCAGCAGTTCGGGGACAGATTCCTATAGCAATCAGCCCCAGCATTTT. It translates to CASSSGTDSYSNQPQHF.

The rearrangement uses TRBV5-1 and TRBJ1-2, with a possible D match to TRBD1 (6 bases). Trimming stripped 4 bases from V and 6 bases from J, with 16 bases between. The germline V gene has CDR1 SGHRS and CDR2 YFSETQ. The CDR3 has 14 amino acids. The CDR3 protein is CASSPSTGRNGYTF. The CDR3 region has the DNA TGCGCCAGCAGCCCATCGACAGGACGTAATGGCTACACCTTC.

The chain employs TRBV7-2 and TRBJ1-6; D is perhaps TRBD1 (6 bases). The germline V gene encodes CDR1 SGHTA and CDR2 FQGNSA. The CDR3 has 14 residues. V dropped 2 bases and J dropped 7 bases, with 9 bases sitting between them. Written as DNA, the CDR3 is TGTGCCAGCAGCTTAAGCCAGGGGAATTCACCCCTCCACTTT. It codes for CASSLSQGNSPLHF.

The gene calls are TRBV7-2 and TRBJ1-5; D is ambiguous. CDR3 size: 15 residues. Trimming cost V 5 bases and J 5 bases, with 16 bases left between them. The germline V gene has CDR1 SGHTA and CDR2 FQGNSA. In DNA form, the CDR3 reads TGTGCCAGCAGCCCTAGGACGGGAAACCATCAGCCCCAGCATTTT. It specifies CASSPRTGNHQPQHF.

This chain connects TRBV5-1 to TRBJ2-1; D gene ambiguous. The germline gives CDR1 SGHRS, CDR2 YFSETQ. The CDR3 extends over 16 amino acids. Trimming cost V 0 bases and J 3 bases, with 13 bases left between them. The CDR3 is CASSLVPPIGYNEQFF. The CDR3 coding sequence is TGCGCCAGCAGCTTGGTTCCGCCGATCGGCTACAATGAGCAGTTCTTC.

The chain joins TRBV6-5 to TRBJ2-3; D possibly corresponds to TRBD1 (5 bases). Germline V gene sequence: CDR1 MNHEY, CDR2 SVGAGI. The CDR3 totals 14 residues. The V and J ends lost 6 bases and 1 base respectively, with 11 bases between them. The CDR3 nucleotides are TGTGCCAGCAGAACTCTAGGGGGCACAGATACGCAGTATTTT. Its translation: CASRTLGGTDTQYF.

By sample share, this clone is medium-sized (0.01 to 0.1%). The CDR3 protein is CASSELGGDSYEQYF. For the CDR3, the DNA is TGTGCCAGCAGTGAACTTGGCGGGGACTCCTACGAGCAGTACTTC. The gene calls are TRBV2 and TRBJ2-7; TRBD2 might be the D (6 bases). Germline V gene sequence: CDR1 SNHLY, CDR2 FYNNEI. The CDR3 consists of 15 residues. The ends were cut back, 2 bases at V and 0 bases at J, with 11 bases in the middle.

This rearrangement joins TRBV29-1 to TRBJ2-7; 8 bases are a match to TRBD2. Germline-derived CDR1 and CDR2 are SQVTM and ANQGSEA. CDR3 size: 12 residues. J lost 4 bases, V lost 6 bases, and 5 bases had no gene match. In DNA form, the CDR3 reads TGCAGCGTGCCGGGGGGGGCGTACGAGCAGTACTTC. Its protein product is CSVPGGAYEQYF.

The V and J genes are TRBV5-1 and TRBJ2-3; TRBD1 aligns across 10 bases. Germline V gene data show CDR1 as SGHRS and CDR2 as YFSETQ. The V segment lost 2 bases and the J segment 0 bases; nucleotides outside the gene matches: 3. The CDR3 has 16 amino acids. This CDR3 is CASSFPGQGSTDTQYF. In DNA, the CDR3 is TGCGCCAGCAGCTTTCCGGGACAGGGGAGCACAGATACGCAGTATTTT.

This chain uses TRBV28 with TRBJ2-7; D gene unclear. There are 15 residues in the CDR3. In germline, CDR1 is MDHEN, CDR2 SYDVKM. The V end was cut by 4 bases, the J end by 4 bases, with 17 bases between. CDR3 loop: CASSSPASTSYEQYF. The CDR3 DNA is TGTGCCAGCAGTTCCCCTGCTTCTACGTCGTACGAGCAGTACTTC.

This sequence joins TRBV29-1 and TRBJ1-6; 7 nucleotides align to TRBD1. CDR1 and CDR2 from the germline V gene are SQVTM and ANQGSEA. J gave up 6 bases and V 4 bases, and 3 bases lay outside the gene matches. The CDR3 length is 13 residues. The chain's CDR3 is CSVGAGGNSPLHF. The CDR3 region has the DNA TGCAGCGTTGGGGCAGGGGGTAATTCACCCCTCCACTTT.

This clone was counted a single time. V and J are TRBV6-6 and TRBJ2-3, with 8 positions matching TRBD1. The CDR3 is 14 residues long. In germline, CDR1 is MNHNY, CDR2 SVGAGI (reference sequence). Trimming took 8 bases from V and 0 from J; bases not matched to a gene: 4. The CDR3 coding sequence is TGTGCCAGCGGCACAGGGGGGAGCACAGATACGCAGTATTTT. Translating gives CASGTGGSTDTQYF.

The chain uses TRBV27 and TRBJ1-3; 9 bases align to TRBD1. Trimming took 6 bases from V and 2 from J; bases not matched to a gene: 5. Germline V gene data show CDR1 as MNHEY and CDR2 as SMNVEV (reference sequence). There are 15 residues in the CDR3. CDR3: CASRDGTGPGNTIYF. CDR3 coding DNA: TGTGCCAGCAGGGACGGGACAGGGCCTGGAAACACCATATATTTT.

The chain employs TRBV7-2 and TRBJ1-2; 7 positions match TRBD1. CDR1 is SGHTA and CDR2 is FQGNSA in the germline V gene. The CDR3 spans 14 residues. The J segment lost 8 bases and the V segment lost 3 bases, leaving 9 bases of the junction unmatched. The DNA for the CDR3 is TGTGCCAGCAGCTTTTTACAGGGGTTGGGAGGCTACACCTTC. Translation gives CASSFLQGLGGYTF.

This chain uses TRBV29-1 with TRBJ2-5; 7 bases are shared with TRBD2. The CDR3 has 16 amino acids. With 6 bases clipped from V and 5 bases from J, the junction kept 18 bases outside the gene matches. CDR1 and CDR2 from the germline V gene are SQVTM and ANQGSEA. The DNA for the CDR3 is TGCAGCGTGAGAAATCTCGGGGGGAGAGGCATGGAGACCCAGTACTTC. Translating it yields CSVRNLGGRGMETQYF.

This rearrangement joins TRBV4-1 to TRBJ2-3, with 7 nucleotides matching TRBD1. The germline V gene has CDR1 MGHRA and CDR2 YSYEKL. This CDR3 spans 17 amino acids. Trimming at V came to 4 bases and at J to 2 bases, leaving 12 bases not matched to a gene. The CDR3 sequence: CASSRGQSLIDTDTQYF. The CDR3 nucleotides are TGCGCCAGCAGCCGGGGACAGTCCTTGATCGACACAGATACGCAGTATTTT.

The chain employs TRBV2 and TRBJ2-7; 8 bases are shared with TRBD1. The CDR3 has 15 amino acids. CDR1 and CDR2 from the germline V gene are SNHLY and FYNNEI. V lost 6 bases, J lost 4 bases, and 11 bases stayed unmatched. CDR3 sequence: CASSPYGTGEYEQYF. The DNA of the CDR3 is TGTGCCAGCAGCCCGTACGGGACAGGAGAATACGAGCAGTACTTC.

The chain links TRBV30 to TRBJ2-7, with D perhaps matching TRBD1 (6 bases). Trimming shortened V by 5 bases and J by 5 bases, and 13 bases separated the two germline ends. Germline loops: CDR1 GTSNPN, CDR2 SVGIG (reference sequence). The CDR3 totals 12 residues. The DNA for the CDR3 is TGTGCCTGGTCCCGGGACAAGGACGAGCAGTACTTC. This sequence encodes CAWSRDKDEQYF.

The V call is TRBV30, the J call TRBJ1-5; D is unclear. V dropped 0 bases and J dropped 7 bases, with 10 bases sitting between them. The CDR3 runs 13 residues. The germline V gene encodes CDR1 GTSNPN and CDR2 SVGIG (reference sequence). CDR3 bases: TGTGCCTGGAGTGTATCACCACAGCAGCCCCAGCATTTT. Translation: CAWSVSPQQPQHF.

The sample holds a few counts of this clone. V usage is TRBV5-1 and J usage is TRBJ2-3; TRBD2 matches 12 bases. The junction had 5 bases not matched to a gene; V was cut back by 7 bases and J by 2 bases. Germline-derived CDR1 and CDR2 are SGHRS and YFSETQ. The CDR3 length is 15 residues. For the CDR3, the DNA is TGCGCCAGCCGACTAGCGGGGGAATCCACAGATACGCAGTATTTT. It specifies CASRLAGESTDTQYF.

The V call is TRBV4-1, the J call TRBJ2-2, with 10 bases identical to TRBD1. V lost 7 bases and J lost 6; bases outside the gene matches: 11. This CDR3 is built from 16 residues. Per germline, CDR1 MGHRA and CDR2 YSYEKL. CDR3 bases: TGCGCCAGCACCCTTCGGACAGGGGGTGGTTCCGGGGAGCTGTTTTTT. Residues: CASTLRTGGGSGELFF.

This chain's CDR3 is CASSQTTAGLLDRTDTQYF. The CDR3 nucleotides are TGCGCCAGCAGCCAAACCACCGCGGGACTCCTGGACCGCACAGATACGCAGTATTTT. The chain combines TRBV4-1 with TRBJ2-3; TRBD2 might be the D (6 bases). Germline-derived CDR1 and CDR2 are MGHRA and YSYEKL. The CDR3 consists of 19 residues. V gave up 2 bases and J gave up 1 base, with 22 bases separating them.

This clone came up a few times. The chain joins TRBV5-8 to TRBJ2-7; TRBD2 matches 10 bases. With V trimmed by 4 bases and J by 1 base, 8 bases remained unmatched. The germline V gene encodes CDR1 SGHTS and CDR2 YDEGEE. This CDR3 comprises 16 residues. The CDR3 loop is CASSILTSGASYEQYF. CDR3 DNA: TGTGCCAGCAGCATACTAACTAGCGGGGCTTCCTACGAGCAGTACTTC. Complete variable domain (other parts from reference TRBV5-8 and TRBJ2-7): EAGVTQSPTHLIKTRGQQATLRCSPISGHTSVYWYQQALGLGLQFLLWYDEGEERNRGNFPPRFSGRQFPNYSSELNVNALELEDSALYLCASSILTSGASYEQYFGPGTRLTVT.

The chain combines TRBV4-1 with TRBJ2-6, with D possibly TRBD1 on 6 matching bases. CDR3 length: 15 residues. The ends were cut back, 4 bases at V and 3 bases at J, with 10 bases in the middle. Germline CDR1 reads MGHRA; CDR2 reads YSYEKL. CDR3 in amino acids: CASSRGTIGANVLTF. Here the CDR3 DNA reads TGCGCCAGCAGCCGAGGGACAATTGGGGCCAACGTCCTGACTTTC.

This clone was observed a single time. V gene TRBV30 combines with J gene TRBJ2-7; TRBD1 matches 10 bases. The CDR3 is made up of 13 amino acids. Trimming at V came to 4 bases and at J to 4 bases, leaving 4 bases not matched to a gene. CDR1 is GTSNPN and CDR2 is SVGIG in the germline V gene (reference sequence). The CDR3 reads CAWTGTGVYEQYF. CDR3 bases: TGTGCCTGGACCGGGACAGGGGTTTACGAGCAGTACTTC.

This chain joins TRBV29-1 and TRBJ2-3, with D unclear. V was cut by 6 bases and J by 2 bases, with 18 bases left in between. Germline V CDR1 and CDR2: SQVTM, ANQGSEA. This CDR3 contains 15 residues. This CDR3 is CSVDQRGLNTDTQYF. CDR3 DNA sequence: TGCAGCGTGGATCAGCGAGGTCTCAACACAGATACGCAGTATTTT.

V is TRBV7-2 and J is TRBJ2-3, with 10 nucleotides matching TRBD2. CDR3 size: 16 residues. V lost 1 base, J lost 5 bases, and 6 bases stayed unmatched. Germline CDR1 reads SGHTA; CDR2 reads FQGNSA. The CDR3 DNA reads TGTGCCAGCAGCTTAGTCCCTAGCGGGGGCGGAGATACGCAGTATTTT. Translating gives CASSLVPSGGGDTQYF.

The chain links TRBV2 to TRBJ2-7; D remains unclear. Germline CDR1 and CDR2: SNHLY and FYNNEI. The CDR3 is 12 residues long. The V end was cut by 6 bases, the J end by 0 bases, with 6 bases between. CDR3 sequence: CASSGSSYEQYF. The CDR3 bases are TGTGCCAGCAGCGGTAGCTCCTACGAGCAGTACTTC.

This chain links TRBV19 with TRBJ2-5; weak D call: TRBD1 (6 bases). CDR1 and CDR2 (germline): LNHDA, SQIVND (reference sequence). V gave up 5 bases and J gave up 3 bases, with 10 bases separating them. The length of the CDR3 is 13 residues. As DNA, the CDR3 is TGTGCCAGTAGTTCAGACAGGAAAGAGACCCAGTACTTC. Protein sequence: CASSSDRKETQYF.

V is TRBV19 and J is TRBJ2-6; possibly TRBD2 for D (6 bases). From germline, CDR1 is LNHDA and CDR2 SQIVND (reference sequence). The CDR3 sequence is 19 residues long. V dropped 0 bases and J dropped 0 bases, with 15 bases sitting between them. CDR3: CASSIEGTRDYSGANVLTF. The CDR3 DNA reads TGTGCCAGTAGTATAGAGGGGACTCGGGATTACTCTGGGGCCAACGTCCTGACTTTC.